This T cell receptor (beta chain) was documented in a study of Graves' ophthalmopathy and Graves' hyperthyroidism. This clonotype has a count of ten or more. Using RNA transcripts, the TCR beta CDR3 regions were amplified. The authors performed first-round RT-PCR with HTBI primers and then a second-round multiplex PCR. In TCRdb, the multiplex PCR reads were re-called with MiXCR into one record per CDR3 protein. The sample holds fewer than 650,000 distinct CDR3 sequences; 20% to 25% are singletons and the top ten take around 6.5%. The germline gives CDR1 MNHEY, CDR2 SVGEGT. The CDR3 runs 14 residues. The V and J ends lost 8 bases and 5 bases respectively, with 18 bases between them.

The clonotype was recovered from a woman aged 18-29 years with stable Graves' hyperthyroidism. Some clones in this sample may be carry-over from other donors' samples. Sequencing used peripheral blood. The J gene is TRBJ1-2, the V gene TRBV6-2 or TRBV6-3; tentative D call: TRBD1 (5 bases). The CDR3 region is CASRQTGLSYGYTF. The CDR3 nucleotides are TGTGCCAGCCGACAGACGGGACTTTCGTATGGCTACACCTTC.